Each of the 20 T cell receptor beta chains below was sequenced from the same sample in a study of blood T cells in healthy people across ages. Primers used in a second PCR of about 6 to 11 cycles were a sample-barcoded 5' primer and a J-beta primer mix. One entry per CDR3 protein results from TCRdb running MiXCR on the 5' RACE reads. This sample has 550,000 to 650,000 distinct CDR3 sequences, with under 30% found just once. The material sequenced was blood. The receptors come from a woman of 80 years or more in good health.

V is TRBV20-1 and J is TRBJ2-1; 11 nucleotides align to TRBD2. Trimming took 2 bases from V and 6 from J; bases not matched to a gene: 9. Germline V CDR1 and CDR2: DFQATT, SNEGSKA (reference sequence). The CDR3 has 16 residues. The DNA for the CDR3 is TGCAGTGCTAGATATCTAGCGGGGGGACCCTGCAATGAGCAGTTCTTC. Its translation: CSARYLAGGPCNEQFF.

Concerning this clonotype: A much more abundant neighbour one base away suggests this may be a read error. V usage is TRBV7-3 and J usage is TRBJ2-3; TRBD2 aligns across 8 bases. Germline values: CDR1 SGHTA, CDR2 FQGTGA. The V segment lost 5 bases and the J segment 6 bases; nucleotides outside the gene matches: 13. This CDR3 is 16 amino acids long. CDR3 bases: TGTGCCAGCAGCCCTGAACTAGCGGAGCTTGGGGATACGCAGTATTTT. Protein sequence: CASSPELAELGDTQYF.

In this sample, this clonotype turned up many times. V and J are TRBV7-2 and TRBJ2-1, with no clear D. This CDR3 has 12 residues. V lost 6 bases, J lost 5 bases, and 8 bases lay in between. The germline CDR1 and CDR2 sequences are SGHTA and FQGNSA. CDR3 residues: CASRFRDNEQFF. The CDR3 bases are TGTGCCAGCAGGTTTCGGGACAATGAGCAGTTCTTC. Full variable domain (outside the CDR3, taken from reference TRBV7-2 and TRBJ2-1): GAGVSQSPSNKVTEKGKDVELRCDPISGHTALYWYRQSLGQGLEFLIYFQGNSAPDKSGLPSDRFSAERTGGSVSTLTIQRTQQEDSAVYLCASRFRDNEQFFGPGTRLTVL.

Worth noting for this clonotype: The junction departs from germline at one end; a sequencing error may be responsible. The V call is TRBV11-3, the J call TRBJ2-7, with TRBD1 matching 7 bases. This CDR3 is built from 17 residues. Germline CDR1 reads SGHNT; CDR2 reads YENEEA. In DNA, the CDR3 is TGTGCCGGCAGCCTCAGAGGGGGCCAGGTCTCCTACAATGAGCAGTACTTC. Its protein product is CAGSLRGGQVSYNEQYF.

The table lists this clonotype with a few counts. A much larger clonotype is one base distant, so this may be a read error. The chain uses TRBV21-1 and TRBJ1-2; TRBD1, the table's D call, was not compared with the DNA. TRBV21-1 is classified as a pseudogene. The CDR3 runs to 18 residues. For the CDR3, the DNA is TGTGCCAGCAGCACCCCAACCGACGGGGACAGCGACGTCTATGACTACACCTTC. Translating gives CASSTPTDGDSDVYDYTF.

Comments on this clonotype: It may be a read error: a sequence one base away is much more abundant. This rearrangement joins TRBV6-1 to TRBJ2-5, with D perhaps matching TRBD1 (6 bases). V lost 8 bases and J 11 bases, leaving 24 bases between the germline ends. Germline CDR1 is MNHNS and CDR2 is SASEGT. The CDR3 totals 14 residues. The DNA of the CDR3 is TGTGCCAGCCGTCGCGACAGGAGCGGATATGAGCAGTACTTC. Translated: CASRRDRSGYEQYF.

This clonotype has ten or more counts. The chain links TRBV7-2 to TRBJ2-3; D remains unclear. Germline CDR1 SGHTA, CDR2 FQGNSA. With 4 bases removed from V and 0 bases from J, the gap between germline ends came to 8 bases. The CDR3 totals 14 residues. CDR3 amino acids: CASSSPWSTDTQYF. The CDR3 coding sequence is TGTGCCAGCAGCTCCCCGTGGAGCACAGATACGCAGTATTTT.

The V and J genes are TRBV4-3 and TRBJ2-5; no firm D call. Near its end, the DNA agrees better with TRBJ2-7, so the J call may be wrong. The CDR3 is made up of 15 amino acids. In germline, CDR1 is LGHNA, CDR2 YSLEER. The CDR3 region is CASSQVPVSSYEQYF. The CDR3 DNA is TGCGCCAGCAGCCAAGTTCCCGTCAGCTCCTACGAGCAGTACTTC.

This clonotype has at least ten counts. This chain connects TRBV27 to TRBJ2-1; D may be TRBD1 (7 bases). Germline V gene data show CDR1 as MNHEY and CDR2 as SMNVEV (reference sequence). This CDR3 region has 17 residues. Trimming cost V 3 bases and J 3 bases, with 18 bases left between them. The CDR3 spells CASSFRIQGGIYNEQFF. The CDR3 DNA reads as TGTGCCAGCAGTTTTCGAATCCAGGGGGGTATCTACAATGAGCAGTTCTTC.

The CDR3 sequence: CASSFLAGGSGTGELFF. The CDR3 DNA follows: TGTGCCAGCAGCTTCCTAGCGGGAGGGTCGGGTACCGGGGAGCTGTTTTTT. The chain recombines TRBV7-2 with TRBJ2-2, with TRBD2 matching 12 bases. The germline gives CDR1 SGHTA, CDR2 FQGNSA. V was clipped by 3 bases and J by 5 bases; unmatched bases: 7. The CDR3 consists of 17 residues.

In its sample, this clonotype was seen a few times. A much more abundant neighbour one base away suggests this may be a read error. The chain has TRBV20-1 and TRBJ1-2, with 10 nucleotides matching TRBD1. Germline values: CDR1 DFQATT, CDR2 SNEGSKA (reference sequence). The CDR3 runs 14 residues. Germline trimming cut 4 bases from V and 4 bases from J; bases unmatched to any gene: 6. Here the CDR3 reads CSATERDRGYGYTF. The CDR3 nucleotides read TGCAGTGCTACCGAGAGGGACAGGGGCTATGGCTACACCTTC.

This clonotype was seen repeatedly, ten times or more. This rearrangement joins TRBV7-9 to TRBJ2-5; tentatively, D is TRBD2 (7 bases). CDR1 and CDR2 from the germline V gene are SEHNR and FQNEAQ (reference sequence). Trimming took off 0 bases at V and 5 bases at J, with 13 bases between the two ends. This CDR3 comprises 15 residues. The CDR3 here is CASSLAFGGGETQYF. The CDR3 DNA reads as TGTGCCAGCAGCTTAGCGTTCGGCGGGGGCGAGACCCAGTACTTC.

The chain employs TRBV7-2 and TRBJ2-5, with 14 nucleotides matching TRBD2. The J call is in doubt because the DNA end fits TRBJ2-7 better. CDR1 is SGHTA, CDR2 FQGNSA, per germline. The length of the CDR3 is 16 residues. This chain's CDR3 is CASSPWGLAGEGEQYF. The CDR3 DNA sequence: TGTGCCAGCAGCCCCTGGGGACTAGCGGGAGAGGGCGAGCAGTACTTC.

This chain links TRBV29-1 with TRBJ1-2; D unresolved. The length of the CDR3 is 14 residues. Trimming removed 3 bases from V and 8 bases from J, with 19 bases in between. The germline CDR1 and CDR2 sequences are SQVTM and ANQGSEA. The CDR3 bases are TGCAGCGTTGACCTCCGGGCCGGGCTTAAGGGCTACACCTTC. Amino acid sequence: CSVDLRAGLKGYTF.

The V call is TRBV7-9, the J call TRBJ1-3; D gene unclear. The V end lost 5 bases, the J end lost 14 bases, and 22 bases lay between the germline ends. The CDR3 extends over 14 amino acids. The germline gives CDR1 SEHNR, CDR2 FQNEAQ (reference sequence). CDR3 DNA: TGTGCCAGCAGCCCGGACGGTTTACGGCGTTCATTATATTTT. It yields the protein CASSPDGLRRSLYF.

This clonotype occurred many times. The V call is TRBV4-1, the J call TRBJ2-1, with 7 positions matching TRBD1. The CDR3 consists of 17 residues. Germline values: CDR1 MGHRA, CDR2 YSYEKL. Germline trimming cut 4 bases from V and 0 bases from J; bases unmatched to any gene: 9. As DNA, the CDR3 is TGCGCCAGCAGCCGCGTGGGACAGACAAGCTCCTACAATGAGCAGTTCTTC. Its protein product is CASSRVGQTSSYNEQFF.

The gene calls are TRBV29-1 and TRBJ2-1, with 8 nucleotides matching TRBD2. The CDR3 length is 14 residues. With 0 bases clipped from V and 7 bases from J, the junction kept 5 bases outside the gene matches. Germline V gene data show CDR1 as SQVTM and CDR2 as ANQGSEA. CDR3 nucleotides: TGCAGCGTTGAAGATCCCGGGAGGGGGAATGAGCAGTTCTTC. Protein sequence: CSVEDPGRGNEQFF.

Notes on this clonotype: A read error is possible here, since a much larger clone lies one base away. CDR3 protein: CASSLRAGSGYQETQYF. The CDR3, as DNA: TGCGCCAGCAGCTTGCGCGCGGGTTCCGGGTACCAAGAGACCCAGTACTTC. The V gene is TRBV5-1, the J gene TRBJ2-5, with D possibly TRBD2 on 5 matching bases. Trimming cost V 1 base and J 0 bases, with 16 bases left between them. Germline V CDR1 and CDR2: SGHRS, YFSETQ. This CDR3 is built from 17 residues.

This clonotype was seen more than once but under ten times. The chain combines TRBV20-1 with TRBJ2-1, with 8 bases fitting TRBD2. CDR3 length: 16 amino acids. V lost 6 bases, J lost 4 bases, and 14 bases stayed unmatched. Germline-derived CDR1 and CDR2 are DFQATT and SNEGSKA (reference sequence). CDR3 nucleotide sequence: TGCAGTGCGACAGCATTGACGGGGGGGTTATACAATGAGCAGTTCTTC. Translation: CSATALTGGLYNEQFF.

This clonotype appeared many times. This chain links TRBV15 with TRBJ1-1, with a tentative D call TRBD1 (5 bases). Germline values: CDR1 LNHNV, CDR2 YYDKDF (reference sequence). The V end was cut by 0 bases, the J end by 5 bases, with 16 bases between. This CDR3 comprises 16 residues. Here the CDR3 reads CATSREPPGGGTEAFF. CDR3 nucleotides: TGTGCCACCAGCAGAGAGCCCCCAGGCGGGGGAACTGAAGCTTTCTTT.